This entry is about one T cell receptor beta chain. The record originates from a study of Ad26.COV2.S vaccination and SARS-CoV-2 variants. Germline V lookup: CDR1 SGHRS, CDR2 YFSETQ. The CDR3 spans 15 residues. V shed 3 bases and J 5 bases; nucleotides not matched to a gene: 4. As for treatment: approximately 18 received Ad26.COV2.S at low or high dose, single or two shots; about 5 received placebo; per-sample allocation not given. It was on day 63 after the first vaccine or placebo injection that samples were taken. An 18-55-year-old adult in Boston served as donor. Profiling relied on immunoSEQ multiplex PCR, and the TCRdb table lists in-frame clones only, not all of them. The repertoire holds some 400,000 clones, with around 89% as singletons.

The V and J genes are TRBV5-1 and TRBJ2-5; 13 bases match TRBD2. The sequences come from peripheral blood, collected in a trial of Ad26.COV2.S vaccine versus placebo. This clonotype was sampled from a person aged 18-65 years who received the Ad26.COV2.S COVID-19 vaccine or a placebo. CDR3 protein: CASSSTTSGRETQYF. CDR3 in DNA: TGCGCCAGCAGCTCTACGACTAGCGGGAGGGAGACCCAGTACTTC.